What follows is one T cell receptor (beta chain) and its context. The target antigen is unknown. The data stem from a study of T-cell memory formation after mild COVID-19. Study-wide background: Clusters of TCRs were largely donor specific.

Overall study results and limits: Day 15 to 85 contracting clones showed balanced CD4/CD8; later expanders leaned CD4+.

TCRdb fed the 5' RACE reads into MiXCR, producing one record per CDR3 protein. The sample has about half a million distinct CDR3 sequences, 15% to 20% seen once. The CDR3 is made up of 14 amino acids. Trimming stripped 7 bases from V and 3 bases from J, with 16 bases between. Germline-derived CDR1 and CDR2 are SGHDT and YYEEEE. Sequenced input: PBMCs or a T cell subset sorted from them (not recorded which). V is TRBV5-6 and J is TRBJ1-1; a weak D match, TRBD1 (5 bases). The TCR sequence derives from an adult woman who had mild COVID-19 (a few samples of this study predate the infection). Cell type and time point are not known. The CDR3 loop reads CASAFAGVYTEAFF. The CDR3 DNA follows: TGTGCCAGCGCATTTGCGGGGGTGTACACTGAAGCTTTCTTT.